Listed here are 8 T cell receptor beta chains from one sample, sequenced in a study of regulatory T cells in long-lasting Graves disease. Time point in this sample: persistent/refractory GD, antithyroid drugs over 5 years with positive TRAb. PBMC RNA was the source of the TCR library. iRepertoire HTBI primers and Arm-PCR of CDR3 regions built TCR beta libraries. TCRdb analysed the multiplex PCR reads with MiXCR anew, one entry per CDR3 protein. The repertoire includes about half a million distinct CDR3 sequences, 20% to 25% of them detected once, and less than 15% sits in the top ten. The sequencing here drew on peripheral blood mononuclear cells (PBMCs), taken when the disease was refractory, from a patient treated with antithyroid drugs. These receptors originate from a female donor with Graves disease.

V is TRBV19 and J is TRBJ2-2, with 11 bases identical to TRBD2. This CDR3 spans 15 amino acids. V was pared by 2 bases and J by 5 bases, with 1 base of the junction left unmatched. Per germline, CDR1 LNHDA and CDR2 SQIVND (reference sequence). For the CDR3, the DNA is TGTGCCAGTAGTATAATAGCGGGAGGGACCGGGGAGCTGTTTTTT. Translating it yields CASSIIAGGTGELFF.

This rearrangement joins TRBV10-3 to TRBJ1-2; 9 nucleotides match TRBD1. The CDR3 loop spans 15 amino acids. The J segment lost 4 bases and the V segment lost 4 bases, leaving 7 bases of the junction unmatched. Per germline, CDR1 ENHRY and CDR2 SYGVKD. The chain's CDR3 is CAISAYTGGIYGYTF. The DNA for the CDR3 is TGTGCCATCAGTGCATACACAGGGGGCATCTATGGCTACACCTTC.

This clonotype was seen only a few times. The chain has TRBV7-6 and TRBJ1-2; D is possibly TRBD1 (5 bases). Per the germline V gene, CDR1 is SGHVS and CDR2 is FNYEAQ. This CDR3 spans 13 amino acids. The V and J ends lost 6 bases and 4 bases respectively, with 12 bases between them. The CDR3 DNA reads as TGTGCCAGCAGTGGGGGGGGGACCTATGGCTACACCTTC. Protein: CASSGGGTYGYTF.

This clonotype was seen ten or more times. The chain recombines TRBV6-1 with TRBJ1-5, with D possibly matching TRBD1 (6 bases). V dropped 6 bases and J dropped 7 bases, with 16 bases sitting between them. From germline, CDR1 is MNHNS and CDR2 SASEGT. The CDR3 is 14 amino acids. CDR3 nucleotide sequence: TGTGCCAGCAGCCCCGCGGGGGGCGCACAGCCCCAGCATTTT. Protein: CASSPAGGAQPQHF.

The chain has TRBV5-1 and TRBJ2-7; D is perhaps TRBD1 or TRBD2 (5 bases each). The germline CDR1 and CDR2 sequences are SGHRS and YFSETQ. The CDR3 has 15 amino acids. Trimming pared 0 bases from V and 2 bases from J, leaving 12 bases between. The DNA of the CDR3 is TGCGCCAGCAGCTTGGAAGGGAGACAGCCCTACGAGCAGTACTTC. It translates to CASSLEGRQPYEQYF.

This clonotype was observed many times. V and J are TRBV24-1 and TRBJ2-5; TRBD2 agrees at 10 bases. V trimming: 6 bases; J trimming: 2 bases; junction bases outside the gene matches: 8. Germline CDR1 KGHDR, CDR2 SFDVKD. This CDR3 has 16 residues. CDR3 sequence (DNA): TGTGCCACCAGTTCAAGACTAGCGGGCTTACAAGAGACCCAGTACTTC. Its translation: CATSSRLAGLQETQYF.

This clonotype was found many times. The chain employs TRBV6-5 and TRBJ1-5; D perhaps matches TRBD1 (6 bases). Germline V CDR1 and CDR2: MNHEY, SVGAGI. The CDR3 length is 17 residues. The V end lost 2 bases, the J end lost 6 bases, and 20 bases lay between the germline ends. The CDR3 region has the DNA TGTGCCAGCAGTTACGCGGGGGGACCCGGAGGGGGTCAGCCCCAGCATTTT. Its translation: CASSYAGGPGGGQPQHF.

The chain links TRBV27 to TRBJ1-4, with TRBD1 identical over 8 bases. Germline trimming cut 4 bases from V and 4 bases from J; bases unmatched to any gene: 11. The CDR3 has 17 residues. The germline gives CDR1 MNHEY, CDR2 SMNVEV (reference sequence). The CDR3 loop is CASSSRTGRGLNEKLFF. The CDR3 DNA sequence: TGTGCCAGCAGTTCCCGGACAGGGAGGGGGCTTAATGAAAAACTGTTTTTT.